This T cell receptor beta chain stems from a study of CD8+CD57+ T cells in acquired aplastic anemia. Study overall: Sorted CD4+ and CD8+ cells gave an average of approximately 3.1 ug of DNA. Study-wide findings and caveats: For CD8+ Simpson's diversity, patients and controls showed no significant difference.

About this clonotype itself: Its antigen is unidentified.

Genomic DNA, serving as template, underwent TCR beta VDJ and CDR3 profiling. TCRdb used MiXCR to reprocess the reads, holding one entry per CDR3 protein. Counted here are more than 200,000 distinct CDR3 sequences, almost 50% occurring once; the ten biggest clones make up around 20%. The patients chosen for sequencing had shown expansion of CD8+CD57+ cells (detected by flow cytometry). V shed 7 bases and J shed 7 bases, with 14 bases lying between them. Germline CDR1 is LNHDA and CDR2 is SQIVND (reference sequence). The CDR3 is made up of 14 amino acids. The sequencing sample was made of sorted CD4+, CD8+, or CD8+CD57+ T cells (not recorded which) from PBMCs. The clonotype was recovered from a human donor with aplastic anemia. The chain uses TRBV19 and TRBJ1-6; D unclear. The CDR3 DNA sequence: TGTGCCAGTAAGACGAACAGCCTAAATTCACCCCTCCACTTT. It yields the protein CASKTNSLNSPLHF. Full variable domain (missing parts from reference TRBV19 and TRBJ1-6): DGGITQSPKYLFRKEGQNVTLSCEQNLNHDAMYWYRQDPGQGLRLIYYSQIVNDFQKGDIAEGYSVSREKKESFPLTVTSAQKNPTAFYLCASKTNSLNSPLHFGNGTRLTVT.